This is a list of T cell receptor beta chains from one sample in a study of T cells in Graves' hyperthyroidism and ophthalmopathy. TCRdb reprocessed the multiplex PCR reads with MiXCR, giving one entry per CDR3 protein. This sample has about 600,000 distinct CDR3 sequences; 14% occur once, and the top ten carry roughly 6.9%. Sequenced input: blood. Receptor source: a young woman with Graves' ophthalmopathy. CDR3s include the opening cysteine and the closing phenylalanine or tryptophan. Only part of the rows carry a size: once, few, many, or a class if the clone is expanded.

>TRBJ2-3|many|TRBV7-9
CASIAPRDGTDTQYF
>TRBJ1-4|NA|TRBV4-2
CASSQVGQTNEKLFF
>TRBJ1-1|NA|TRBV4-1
CASSQVGVAPGNTEAFF
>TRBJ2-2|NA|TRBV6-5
CASSSPWGGTGELFF
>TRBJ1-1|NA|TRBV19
CASSSHGGLLTEAFF
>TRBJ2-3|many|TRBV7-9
CASRTRQGGATDTQYF
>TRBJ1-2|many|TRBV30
CAWSPPGYTF
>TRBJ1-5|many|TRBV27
CASSQGQGLQPQHF
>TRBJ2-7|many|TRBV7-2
CASSLPGTYEQYF
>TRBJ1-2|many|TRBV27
CASSPPMAGGNYGYTF
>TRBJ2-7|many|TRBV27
CASSLSRSEPLPTYEQYF
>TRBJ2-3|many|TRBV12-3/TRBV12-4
CASSLALSTSGRADTQYF
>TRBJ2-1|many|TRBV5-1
CASSLGGQGTDEQFF
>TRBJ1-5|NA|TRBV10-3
CAIKSDRESNQPQHF
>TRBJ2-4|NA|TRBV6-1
CASSEDRVAKNIQYF
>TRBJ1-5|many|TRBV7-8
CASSHGRTGMYQPQHF
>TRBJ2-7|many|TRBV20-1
CSASSGRAEYEQYF
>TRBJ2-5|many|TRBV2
CASSVPGTSADWGGTQYF
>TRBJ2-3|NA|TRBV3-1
CASSQEGQRADTQYF
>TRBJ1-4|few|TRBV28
CASSSPGHLALQDEKLFF
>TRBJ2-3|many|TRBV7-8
CASSSRQGRTDTQYF
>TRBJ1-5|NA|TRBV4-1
CASSQRTGASNQPQHF
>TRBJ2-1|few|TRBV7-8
CASSLVGTGWGNEQFF
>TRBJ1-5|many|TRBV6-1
CASSLLGQSQPQHF
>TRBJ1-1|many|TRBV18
CASSPPFPPEAFF
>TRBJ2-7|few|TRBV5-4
CASSPTSGTGDRGEQYF
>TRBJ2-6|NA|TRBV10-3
CAIMGGEGHSGANVLTF
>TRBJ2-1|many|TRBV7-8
CASSGIGIEQFF
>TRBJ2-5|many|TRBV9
CASSAGVSPWETQYF
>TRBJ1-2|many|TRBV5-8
CASSLATVYYGYTF
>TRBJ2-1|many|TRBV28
CASSLDVYEVSYNEQFF
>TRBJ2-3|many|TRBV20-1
CSARPLNPTTDTQYF
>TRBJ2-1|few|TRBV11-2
CASSLEWGPGTSVYNEQFF
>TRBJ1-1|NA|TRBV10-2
CASSPRGTEGTEAFF
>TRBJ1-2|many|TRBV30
CAWSPDSRGGYGYTF
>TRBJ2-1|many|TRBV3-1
CASSQANNEQFF
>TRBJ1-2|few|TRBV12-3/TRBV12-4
CASSQGGTYGYTF
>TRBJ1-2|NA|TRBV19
CASSIRTGISGYTF
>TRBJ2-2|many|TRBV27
CASSPGPSAPNTGELFF
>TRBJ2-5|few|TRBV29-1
CSVEVKTQYF
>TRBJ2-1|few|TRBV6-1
CASRRSLLSGSSYNEQFF
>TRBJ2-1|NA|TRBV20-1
CSATRDRGAYNEQFF
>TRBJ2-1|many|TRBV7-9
CASSPPLALDKPGYNEQFF
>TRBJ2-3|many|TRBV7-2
CASSFRLSAGGHSRTDTQYF
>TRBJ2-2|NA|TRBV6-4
CASRTGGNTGELFF
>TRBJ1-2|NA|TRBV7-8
CASSPRVEEDYGYTF
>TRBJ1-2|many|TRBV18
CASSPGTAGLSYTF
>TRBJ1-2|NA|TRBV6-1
CAIAATYGYTF
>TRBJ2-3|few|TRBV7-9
CASSLVWEPGDTQYF
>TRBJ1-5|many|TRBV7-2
CASSLELGGPIWGNQPQHF
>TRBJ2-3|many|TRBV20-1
CSAIIPGRDTQYF
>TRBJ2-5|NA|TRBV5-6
CASSFGQGASKETQYF
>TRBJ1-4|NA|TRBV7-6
CASSLSRGRGDEKLFF
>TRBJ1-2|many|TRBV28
CASTSGDDYGYTF
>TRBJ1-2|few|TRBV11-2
CASSLTSGGLFAF